Shown below are 3 T cell receptor beta chains from a single sample sequenced in a study of cytomegalovirus exposure and HLA in healthy donors (dated by TCRdb to 2017 to 2019). Library prep was done by the immunoSEQ multiplex PCR assay. The multiplex PCR relied on a mix of 60 forward primers for TCR Vbeta segments and 13 reverse primers for TCR Jbeta segments. Imported from immuneACCESS, the table was reduced by TCRdb to in-frame sequences with V and J called. These copies leave out some clones; in studies compared against another copy, an unresolved V gene accounts for under half, and the cause of the remainder is not known. This sample comprises fewer than 200,000 clones, 9.5% to 15% of them detected only once. The top ten clonotypes cover about 7.8% of the sample. Source material: PBMCs. The receptors derive from a man in his forties or fifties in good health and CMV-seropositive.

This clone turned up a few times. The chain has TRBV7-9 and TRBJ1-5; D not resolved. The length of the CDR3 is 14 residues. The germline V gene encodes CDR1 SEHNR and CDR2 FQNEAQ (reference sequence). V dropped 5 bases and J dropped 4 bases, with 12 bases sitting between them. CDR3 sequence: CASSDHGENQPQHF. The CDR3 region has the DNA TGTGCCAGCAGCGACCACGGGGAAAATCAGCCCCAGCATTTT.

This clone turned up a few times. This chain joins TRBV6-1 and TRBJ1-6; D may be TRBD1 (5 bases). The germline V gene has CDR1 MNHNS and CDR2 SASEGT. CDR3 length: 14 residues. Trimming stripped 8 bases from V and 7 bases from J, with 15 bases between. The CDR3 sequence is CASRDGTANSPLHF. CDR3 DNA sequence: TGTGCCAGCCGGGACGGGACTGCGAATTCACCCCTCCACTTT.

This clone was counted only a few times. The chain joins TRBV14 to TRBJ1-6; 11 nucleotides line up with TRBD1. The trim removed 5 bases at V and 10 bases at J, leaving 13 bases unmatched. Per the germline V gene, CDR1 is SGHDN and CDR2 is FVKESK. CDR3 length equals 17 residues. In DNA form, the CDR3 reads TGTGCCAGCAGCTTTCGGACAGGGGGCTTCGGGGGCTCACCCCTCCACTTT. Residues: CASSFRTGGFGGSPLHF.